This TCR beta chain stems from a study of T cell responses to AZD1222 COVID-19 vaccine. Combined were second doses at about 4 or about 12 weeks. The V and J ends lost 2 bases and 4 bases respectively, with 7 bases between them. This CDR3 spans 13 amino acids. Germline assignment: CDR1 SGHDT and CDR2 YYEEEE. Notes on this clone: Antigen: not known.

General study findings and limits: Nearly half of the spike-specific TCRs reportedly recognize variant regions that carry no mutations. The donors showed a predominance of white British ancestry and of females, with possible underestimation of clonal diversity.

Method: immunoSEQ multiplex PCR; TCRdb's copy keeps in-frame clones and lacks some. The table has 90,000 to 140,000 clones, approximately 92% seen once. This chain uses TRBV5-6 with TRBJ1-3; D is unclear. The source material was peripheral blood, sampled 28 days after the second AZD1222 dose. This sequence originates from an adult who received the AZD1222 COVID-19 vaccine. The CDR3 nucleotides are TGTGCCAGCAGCTTTCAGGACGGAAACACCATATATTTT. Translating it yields CASSFQDGNTIYF.